This T cell receptor beta chain was recovered during a study of T cells in Graves' hyperthyroidism and ophthalmopathy. Looking at the study overall: Peripheral blood was secured at the point of initial diagnosis, before any treatment. Study-wide points: Most thyroid clonotypes expanded above 0.001 were also detected in blood.

This clonotype was seen at least ten times. What it binds is not known. In germline, CDR1 is SNHLY, CDR2 FYNNEI. V gave up 6 bases and J gave up 2 bases; unmatched junction bases: 12. The CDR3 length is 16 residues. TCR beta CDR3 region amplification was performed from RNA transcripts. Primed by the HTBI set, a first-round RT-PCR was run on the TCR CDR3. From the multiplex PCR reads, TCRdb called clonotypes with MiXCR, one entry per CDR3 protein. The sample consists of hundreds of thousands of distinct CDR3 sequences, approximately 13% of them appearing once. The authors obtained PBMCs from around 11 ml of fresh peripheral blood.

The gene calls are TRBV2 and TRBJ2-5; 7 nucleotides match TRBD1. Sequencing used blood. This receptor was obtained from a woman in her twenties or thirties with Graves' hyperthyroidism that later progressed to Graves' ophthalmopathy. CDR3 protein: CASRKDSTGDQETQYF. In nucleotides, the CDR3 is TGTGCCAGCAGGAAGGATTCAACAGGGGATCAAGAGACCCAGTACTTC.